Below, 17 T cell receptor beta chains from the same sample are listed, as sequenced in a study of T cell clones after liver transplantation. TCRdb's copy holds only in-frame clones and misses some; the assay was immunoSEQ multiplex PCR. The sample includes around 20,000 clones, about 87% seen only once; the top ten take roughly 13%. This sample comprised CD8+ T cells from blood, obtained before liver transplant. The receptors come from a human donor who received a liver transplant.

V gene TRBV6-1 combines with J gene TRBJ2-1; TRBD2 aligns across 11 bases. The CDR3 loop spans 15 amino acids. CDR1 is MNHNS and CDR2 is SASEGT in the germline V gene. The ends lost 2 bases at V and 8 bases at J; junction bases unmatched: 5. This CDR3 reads CASSETSGSNYEQFF. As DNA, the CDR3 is TGTGCCAGCAGTGAAACTAGCGGGAGTAATTATGAGCAGTTCTTC.

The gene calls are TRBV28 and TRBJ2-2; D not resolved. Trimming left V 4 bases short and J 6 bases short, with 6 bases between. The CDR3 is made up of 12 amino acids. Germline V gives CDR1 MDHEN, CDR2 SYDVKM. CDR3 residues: CASSSPPGELFF. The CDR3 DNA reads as TGTGCCAGCAGTTCGCCCCCCGGGGAGCTGTTTTTT.

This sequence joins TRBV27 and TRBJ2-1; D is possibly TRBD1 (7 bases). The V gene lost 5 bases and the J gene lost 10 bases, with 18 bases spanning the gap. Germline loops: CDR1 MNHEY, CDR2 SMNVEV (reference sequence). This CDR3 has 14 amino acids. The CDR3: CASSPGGSGWEQFF. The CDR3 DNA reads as TGTGCCAGCAGTCCAGGGGGGTCTGGTTGGGAGCAGTTCTTC.

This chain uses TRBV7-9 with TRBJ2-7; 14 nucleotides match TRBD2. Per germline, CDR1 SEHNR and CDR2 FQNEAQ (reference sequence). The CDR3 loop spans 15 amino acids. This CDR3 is CASGGGLAGAGEQYF. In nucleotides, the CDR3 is TGTGCTTCTGGGGGGGGACTAGCGGGAGCGGGCGAGCAGTACTTC.

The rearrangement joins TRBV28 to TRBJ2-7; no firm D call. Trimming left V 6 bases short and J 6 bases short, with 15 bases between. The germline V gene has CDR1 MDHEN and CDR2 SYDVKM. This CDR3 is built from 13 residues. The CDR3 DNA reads TGTGCCAGCAGCCCAAGACGGTCCCTCGAGCAGTACTTC. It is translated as CASSPRRSLEQYF.

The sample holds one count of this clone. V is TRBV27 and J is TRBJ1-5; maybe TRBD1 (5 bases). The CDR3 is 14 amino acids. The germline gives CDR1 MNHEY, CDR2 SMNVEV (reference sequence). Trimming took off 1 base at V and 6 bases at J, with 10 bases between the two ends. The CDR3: CASSLLGEGQPQHF. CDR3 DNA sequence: TGTGCCAGCAGTTTATTGGGGGAAGGTCAGCCCCAGCATTTT.

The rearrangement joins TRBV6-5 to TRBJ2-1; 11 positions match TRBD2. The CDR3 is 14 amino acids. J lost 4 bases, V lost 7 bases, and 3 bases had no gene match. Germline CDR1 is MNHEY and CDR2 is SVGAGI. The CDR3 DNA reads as TGTGCCAGCACGGGGACTAGCGGTTACAATGAGCAGTTCTTC. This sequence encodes CASTGTSGYNEQFF.

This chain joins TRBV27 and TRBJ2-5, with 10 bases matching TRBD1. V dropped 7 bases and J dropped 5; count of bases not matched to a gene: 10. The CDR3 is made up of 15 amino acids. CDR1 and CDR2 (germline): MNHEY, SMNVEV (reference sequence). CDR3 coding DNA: TGTGCCAGCAAAGATCCGACAGGGGGCTGGGAGACCCAGTACTTC. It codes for CASKDPTGGWETQYF.

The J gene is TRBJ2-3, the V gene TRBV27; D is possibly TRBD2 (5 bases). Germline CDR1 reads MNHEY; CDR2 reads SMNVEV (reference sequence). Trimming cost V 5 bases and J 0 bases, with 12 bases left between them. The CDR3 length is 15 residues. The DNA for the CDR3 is TGTGCCAGCAGTCCTCAGCGGTCTAGCACAGATACGCAGTATTTT. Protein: CASSPQRSSTDTQYF.

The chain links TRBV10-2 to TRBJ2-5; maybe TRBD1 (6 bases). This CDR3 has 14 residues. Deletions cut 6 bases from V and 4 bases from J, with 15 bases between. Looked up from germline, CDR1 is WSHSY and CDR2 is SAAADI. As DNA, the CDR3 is TGCGCCAGCAGCGTCAGGGGTCGGCGAGAGACCCAGTACTTC. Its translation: CASSVRGRRETQYF.

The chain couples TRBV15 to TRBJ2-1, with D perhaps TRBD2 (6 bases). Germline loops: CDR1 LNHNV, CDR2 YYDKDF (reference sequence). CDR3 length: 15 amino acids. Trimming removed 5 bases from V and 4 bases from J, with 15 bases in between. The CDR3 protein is CATSHGGTPYNEQFF. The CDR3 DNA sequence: TGTGCCACCAGCCATGGCGGGACGCCTTACAATGAGCAGTTCTTC.

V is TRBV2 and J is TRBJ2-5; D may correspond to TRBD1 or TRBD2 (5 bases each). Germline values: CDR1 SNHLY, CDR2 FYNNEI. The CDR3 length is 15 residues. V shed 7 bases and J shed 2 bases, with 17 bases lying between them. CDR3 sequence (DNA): TGTGCCAGCATACCGGGACCCGGGCCGCAAGAGACCCAGTACTTC. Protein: CASIPGPGPQETQYF.

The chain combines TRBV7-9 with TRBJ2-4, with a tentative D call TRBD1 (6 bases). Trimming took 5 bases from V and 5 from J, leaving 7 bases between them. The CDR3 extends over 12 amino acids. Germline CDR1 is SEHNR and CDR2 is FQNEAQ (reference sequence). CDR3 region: CASSHRENIQYF. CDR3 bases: TGTGCCAGCAGCCACAGGGAAAACATTCAGTACTTC.

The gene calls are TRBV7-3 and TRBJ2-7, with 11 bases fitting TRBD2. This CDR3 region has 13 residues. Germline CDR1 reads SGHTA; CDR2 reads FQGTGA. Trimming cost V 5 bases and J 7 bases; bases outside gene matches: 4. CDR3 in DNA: TGTGCCAGCAGCCTTACTAGCGGGAGTGAGCAGTACTTC. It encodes CASSLTSGSEQYF.

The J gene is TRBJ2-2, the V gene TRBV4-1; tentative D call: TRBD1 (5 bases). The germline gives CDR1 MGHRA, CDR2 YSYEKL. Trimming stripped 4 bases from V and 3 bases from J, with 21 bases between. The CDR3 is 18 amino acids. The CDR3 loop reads CASSPITTAIGYTGELFF. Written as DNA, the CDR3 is TGCGCCAGCAGCCCGATCACGACAGCCATAGGGTACACCGGGGAGCTGTTTTTT.

The CDR3 loop is CASSPTPGLASTDTQYF. In DNA, the CDR3 is TGTGCCAGCAGTCCAACCCCCGGTTTAGCTAGCACAGATACGCAGTATTTT. This rearrangement joins TRBV28 to TRBJ2-3, with no clear D. CDR1 and CDR2 from the germline V gene are MDHEN and SYDVKM. The CDR3 is made up of 17 amino acids. Between the trimmed V and J ends, which lost 5 bases and 0 bases, there was a span of 18 bases.

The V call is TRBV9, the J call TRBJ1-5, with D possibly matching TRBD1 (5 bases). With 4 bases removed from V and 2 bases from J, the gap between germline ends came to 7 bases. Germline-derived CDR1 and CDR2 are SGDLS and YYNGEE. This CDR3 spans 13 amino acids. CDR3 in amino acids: CASSRGGNQPQHF. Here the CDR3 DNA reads TGTGCCAGCAGCCGGGGCGGCAATCAGCCCCAGCATTTT.